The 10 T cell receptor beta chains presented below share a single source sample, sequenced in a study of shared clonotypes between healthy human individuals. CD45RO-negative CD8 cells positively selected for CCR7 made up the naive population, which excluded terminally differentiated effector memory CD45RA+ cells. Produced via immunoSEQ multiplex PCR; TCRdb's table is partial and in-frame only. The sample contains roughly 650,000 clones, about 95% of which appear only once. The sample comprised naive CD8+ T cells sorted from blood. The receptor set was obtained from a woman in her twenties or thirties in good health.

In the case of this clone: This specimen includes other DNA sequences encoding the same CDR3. Written as DNA, the CDR3 is TGTGCCAGCAGCCTGACGGGGGGCACCGGGGAGCTGTTTTTT. Translating gives CASSLTGGTGELFF. The V and J genes are TRBV28 and TRBJ2-2; TRBD2 aligns across 7 bases. The ends lost 6 bases at V and 4 bases at J; junction bases unmatched: 5. CDR3 size: 14 residues. Germline V gene data show CDR1 as MDHEN and CDR2 as SYDVKM.

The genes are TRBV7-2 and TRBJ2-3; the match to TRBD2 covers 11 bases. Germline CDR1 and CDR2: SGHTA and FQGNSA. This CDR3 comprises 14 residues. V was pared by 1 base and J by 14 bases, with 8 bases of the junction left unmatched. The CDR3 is CASSLGLAGPHPYF. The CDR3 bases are TGTGCCAGCAGCTTAGGACTAGCGGGACCCCACCCGTATTTT.

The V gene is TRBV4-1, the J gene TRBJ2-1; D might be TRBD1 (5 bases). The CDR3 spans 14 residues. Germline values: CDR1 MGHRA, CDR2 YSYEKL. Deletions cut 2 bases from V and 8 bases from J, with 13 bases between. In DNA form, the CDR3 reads TGCGCCAGCAGCCAATCGCAGGGATTTCATGAGCAGTTCTTC. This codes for CASSQSQGFHEQFF.

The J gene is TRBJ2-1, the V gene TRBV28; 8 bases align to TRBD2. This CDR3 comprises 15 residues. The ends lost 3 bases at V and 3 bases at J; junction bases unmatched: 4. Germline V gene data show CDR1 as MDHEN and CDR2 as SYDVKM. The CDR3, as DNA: TGTGCCAGCAGTTTCCGACTAGCGAACTACAATGAGCAGTTCTTC. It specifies CASSFRLANYNEQFF.

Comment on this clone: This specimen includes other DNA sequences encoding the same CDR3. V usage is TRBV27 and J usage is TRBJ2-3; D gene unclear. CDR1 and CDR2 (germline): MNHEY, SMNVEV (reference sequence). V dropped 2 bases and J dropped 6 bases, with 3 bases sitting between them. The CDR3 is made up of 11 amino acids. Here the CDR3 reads CASSLGDTQYF. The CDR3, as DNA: TGTGCCAGCAGTTTAGGCGATACGCAGTATTTT.

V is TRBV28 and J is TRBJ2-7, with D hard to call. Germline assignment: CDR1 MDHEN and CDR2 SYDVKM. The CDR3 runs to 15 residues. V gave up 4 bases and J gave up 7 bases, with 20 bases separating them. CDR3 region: CASSSGVAYISEQYF. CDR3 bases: TGTGCCAGCAGTTCGGGCGTAGCCTACATTTCGGAGCAGTACTTC.

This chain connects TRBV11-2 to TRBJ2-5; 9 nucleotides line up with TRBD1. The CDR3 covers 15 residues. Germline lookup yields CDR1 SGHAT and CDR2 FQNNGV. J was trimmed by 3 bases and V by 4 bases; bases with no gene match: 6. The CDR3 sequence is CASSSPGQGEETQYF. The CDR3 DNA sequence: TGTGCCAGCAGCTCCCCGGGACAGGGAGAAGAGACCCAGTACTTC.

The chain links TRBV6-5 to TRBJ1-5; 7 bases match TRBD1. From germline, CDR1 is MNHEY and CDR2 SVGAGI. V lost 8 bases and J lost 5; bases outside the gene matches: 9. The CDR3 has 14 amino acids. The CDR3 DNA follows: TGTGCCAGCGGCAACAGGGGTTCACATCAGCCCCAGCATTTT. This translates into CASGNRGSHQPQHF.

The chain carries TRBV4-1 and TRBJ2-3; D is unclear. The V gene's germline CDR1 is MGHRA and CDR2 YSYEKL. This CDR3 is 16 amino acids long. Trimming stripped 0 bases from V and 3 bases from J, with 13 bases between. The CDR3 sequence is CASSQDYTRRTDTQYF. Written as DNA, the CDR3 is TGCGCCAGCAGCCAAGATTACACGAGAAGAACAGATACGCAGTATTTT.

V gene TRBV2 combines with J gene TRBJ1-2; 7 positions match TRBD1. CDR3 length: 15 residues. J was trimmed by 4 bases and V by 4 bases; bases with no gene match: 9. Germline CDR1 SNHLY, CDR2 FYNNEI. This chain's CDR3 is CASSVTGVPLYGYTF. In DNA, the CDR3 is TGTGCCAGCAGTGTTACAGGGGTTCCCCTCTATGGCTACACCTTC.